A single sample is the source of the 31 T cell receptor beta chains below, sequenced in a study of cytotoxic CD8 clonotypes in ibrutinib-treated CLL. Data came from immunoSEQ multiplex PCR; TCRdb stores just in-frame clones and leaves some out. The sample has around 310,000 clones, 80% seen once. Sequencing was performed on PBMCs, taken before ibrutinib treatment. These receptor sequences come from a human donor with chronic lymphocytic leukemia.

This chain uses TRBV7-2 with TRBJ2-5; TRBD2 is a possible D gene (6 bases). The CDR3 has 15 residues. The germline V gene has CDR1 SGHTA and CDR2 FQGNSA. V lost 1 base and J 2 bases, leaving 11 bases between the germline ends. This CDR3 is CASSLVARGQETQYF. CDR3 nucleotides: TGTGCCAGCAGCTTAGTAGCGCGGGGTCAAGAGACCCAGTACTTC.

This chain links TRBV10-3 with TRBJ1-1; D is unclear. Trimming shortened V by 7 bases and J by 0 bases, and 12 bases separated the two germline ends. CDR1 and CDR2 from the germline V gene are ENHRY and SYGVKD. This CDR3 has 14 amino acids. The CDR3 DNA follows: TGTGCCATCATTAAAGACGGATTGAACACTGAAGCTTTCTTT. Its protein product is CAIIKDGLNTEAFF.

The V gene is TRBV30, the J gene TRBJ2-5; TRBD1 or TRBD2 may be the D gene (6 bases each). CDR1 and CDR2 from the germline V gene are GTSNPN and SVGIG (reference sequence). The CDR3 contains 12 residues. Trimming took 0 bases from V and 7 from J, leaving 9 bases between them. CDR3 in DNA: TGTGCCTGGAGTGTCGGGGGCCCGACCCAGTACTTC. Encoded protein: CAWSVGGPTQYF.

This chain joins TRBV14 and TRBJ2-1; TRBD1 matches 8 bases. The CDR3 totals 14 residues. Trimming took 4 bases from V and 8 from J; bases not matched to a gene: 7. Germline V gene data show CDR1 as SGHDN and CDR2 as FVKESK. CDR3 region: CASSLGTGGDEQFF. Here the CDR3 DNA reads TGTGCCAGCAGCCTCGGGACAGGAGGGGATGAGCAGTTCTTC.

The rearrangement uses TRBV5-6 and TRBJ2-7; the D is unclear. With 6 bases removed from V and 3 bases from J, the gap between germline ends came to 10 bases. The length of the CDR3 is 12 residues. Germline V lookup: CDR1 SGHDT, CDR2 YYEEEE. In DNA, the CDR3 is TGTGCCAGCACCCAGTGGGGCTACGAGCAGTACTTC. Its translation: CASTQWGYEQYF.

The gene calls are TRBV9 and TRBJ1-1; tentatively, D is TRBD1 (6 bases). Trimming took 4 bases from V and 2 from J, leaving 12 bases between them. CDR1 and CDR2 (germline): SGDLS, YYNGEE. CDR3 length: 14 amino acids. Here the CDR3 reads CASSPAGGNTEAFF. CDR3 nucleotide sequence: TGTGCCAGCAGCCCAGCGGGGGGCAACACTGAAGCTTTCTTT.

The chain combines TRBV19 with TRBJ2-7; 12 bases map to TRBD2. Germline V gives CDR1 LNHDA, CDR2 SQIVND (reference sequence). This CDR3 has 15 residues. J lost 2 bases, V lost 6 bases, and 5 bases had no gene match. As DNA, the CDR3 is TGTGCCAGTAGAAGACTAGCGGGAGCGACCTACGAGCAGTACTTC. Translation gives CASRRLAGATYEQYF.

V and J are TRBV4-3 and TRBJ2-3, with D perhaps matching TRBD1 (5 bases). CDR3 length: 13 residues. Germline CDR1 is LGHNA and CDR2 is YSLEER. V lost 0 bases, J lost 10 bases, and 11 bases lay in between. The CDR3 DNA follows: TGCGCCAGCAGCCAAGATAGGACACCTGCGCAGTATTTT. The encoded protein is CASSQDRTPAQYF.

The rearrangement joins TRBV10-3 to TRBJ2-3, with 8 positions matching TRBD2. CDR1 and CDR2 from the germline V gene are ENHRY and SYGVKD. The CDR3 consists of 15 residues. With V trimmed by 6 bases and J by 6 bases, 11 bases remained unmatched. CDR3: CAISGAGEIPDTQYF. CDR3 nucleotide sequence: TGTGCCATCAGCGGAGCGGGAGAAATCCCGGATACGCAGTATTTT.

This chain connects TRBV14 to TRBJ1-5; D remains unclear. Germline V gives CDR1 SGHDN, CDR2 FVKESK. The CDR3 has 13 amino acids. Trimming shortened V by 3 bases and J by 7 bases, and 10 bases separated the two germline ends. CDR3 loop: CASSQNEFQPQHF. Written as DNA, the CDR3 is TGTGCCAGCAGCCAGAACGAGTTCCAGCCCCAGCATTTT.

CDR3 nucleotide sequence: TGTGCCAGCAGCTTGGTCGGGCGTGAAGCTTTCTTT. This codes for CASSLVGREAFF. The V call is TRBV5-6, the J call TRBJ1-1; D remains ambiguous. V lost 0 bases, J lost 7 bases, and 7 bases lay in between. Per germline, CDR1 SGHDT and CDR2 YYEEEE. There are 12 residues in the CDR3.

The chain recombines TRBV4-3 with TRBJ2-7; tentative D call: TRBD2 (6 bases). Germline CDR1 and CDR2: LGHNA and YSLEER. V lost 0 bases and J 3 bases, leaving 15 bases between the germline ends. The CDR3 sequence is 16 residues long. The CDR3: CASSQDVVAESYEQYF. CDR3 DNA: TGCGCCAGCAGCCAAGATGTAGTAGCGGAGAGCTACGAGCAGTACTTC.

This chain connects TRBV30 to TRBJ1-4, with D uncertain. V lost 4 bases and J lost 8, with 14 bases in between. The CDR3 sequence is 13 residues long. Germline CDR1 and CDR2: GTSNPN and SVGIG (reference sequence). The CDR3 reads CAWIGTGEEKLFF. The CDR3 DNA is TGTGCCTGGATAGGCACCGGGGAGGAAAAACTGTTTTTT.

The V gene is TRBV11-2, the J gene TRBJ2-7; the D call may be TRBD1 or TRBD2 (5 bases each). This CDR3 contains 14 residues. The V gene's germline CDR1 is SGHAT and CDR2 FQNNGV. Trimming pared 3 bases from V and 7 bases from J, leaving 16 bases between. The DNA of the CDR3 is TGTGCCAGCAGCTTTCCTGGCAGGGCGGGTGAGCAGTACTTC. Translation gives CASSFPGRAGEQYF.

The chain carries TRBV29-1 and TRBJ1-2, with 8 bases lining up with TRBD1. Trimming removed 6 bases from V and 8 bases from J; junction bases left unmatched: 11. This CDR3 comprises 13 residues. The V gene's germline CDR1 is SQVTM and CDR2 ANQGSEA. CDR3 bases: TGCAGCGTCGGACAGGGACAGGCGGGCGGCTACACCTTC. This sequence encodes CSVGQGQAGGYTF.

The chain has TRBV5-1 and TRBJ1-2, with D perhaps TRBD1 (5 bases). This CDR3 spans 14 amino acids. V shed 3 bases and J shed 5 bases, with 14 bases lying between them. Looked up from germline, CDR1 is SGHRS and CDR2 is YFSETQ. CDR3 in DNA: TGCGCCAGCAGCTCAGGAACAGGCCGGTATGGCTACACCTTC. This translates into CASSSGTGRYGYTF.

V and J are TRBV7-6 and TRBJ1-3, with TRBD1 matching 10 bases. The CDR3 is made up of 17 amino acids. Germline-derived CDR1 and CDR2 are SGHVS and FNYEAQ. With V trimmed by 1 base and J by 0 bases, 3 bases remained unmatched. The CDR3 DNA reads as TGTGCCAGCAGCTTAGGTCGGGACAGGGGCTCTGGAAACACCATATATTTT. Translation: CASSLGRDRGSGNTIYF.

The CDR3 DNA follows: TGTGCCAGCAGTACCACAGGGGTACTGTTTTTT. Translating gives CASSTTGVLFF. The V gene is TRBV6-5, the J gene TRBJ1-4, with TRBD1 matching 7 bases. The germline V gene encodes CDR1 MNHEY and CDR2 SVGAGI. CDR3 length: 11 amino acids. J was trimmed by 13 bases and V by 5 bases; bases with no gene match: 4.

The chain carries TRBV18 and TRBJ2-5; TRBD1 is a possible D gene (5 bases). The CDR3 is made up of 12 amino acids. Between the trimmed V and J ends, which lost 3 bases and 7 bases, there was a span of 9 bases. Germline assignment: CDR1 KGHSH and CDR2 LQKENI. CDR3 loop: CASSPPQGTQYF. Written as DNA, the CDR3 is TGTGCCAGCTCACCCCCCCAGGGGACCCAGTACTTC.

This chain connects TRBV7-2 to TRBJ2-7; 10 nucleotides match TRBD1. This CDR3 comprises 16 residues. Germline assignment: CDR1 SGHTA and CDR2 FQGNSA. V gave up 3 bases and J gave up 4 bases; unmatched junction bases: 9. The CDR3 loop is CASSLRAGTGAYEQYF. For the CDR3, the DNA is TGTGCCAGCAGCTTGAGAGCCGGGACAGGGGCTTACGAGCAGTACTTC.

The CDR3 loop is CAWTRGRYYGYTF. Here the CDR3 DNA reads TGTGCCTGGACTAGGGGGCGTTATTATGGCTACACCTTC. The rearrangement links TRBV30 to TRBJ1-2, with 7 bases identical to TRBD1. CDR3 length: 13 amino acids. Germline-derived CDR1 and CDR2 are GTSNPN and SVGIG (reference sequence). Trimming removed 4 bases from V and 5 bases from J; junction bases left unmatched: 7.

The rearrangement links TRBV19 to TRBJ1-4; D is uncertain. Trimming took off 4 bases at V and 0 bases at J, with 9 bases between the two ends. Germline values: CDR1 LNHDA, CDR2 SQIVND (reference sequence). This CDR3 contains 15 residues. CDR3 sequence reads: CASSTTAATNEKLFF. DNA for the CDR3: TGTGCCAGTAGTACCACAGCCGCAACTAATGAAAAACTGTTTTTT.

The V call is TRBV5-1, the J call TRBJ2-2; D uncertain. V lost 1 base and J 3 bases, leaving 7 bases between the germline ends. CDR1 and CDR2 from the germline V gene are SGHRS and YFSETQ. The CDR3 covers 14 residues. This chain's CDR3 is CASSLRSYTGELFF. The CDR3 region has the DNA TGCGCCAGCAGCTTGCGGAGCTACACCGGGGAGCTGTTTTTT.

This rearrangement joins TRBV30 to TRBJ1-5, with 9 positions matching TRBD1. Germline CDR1 and CDR2: GTSNPN and SVGIG (reference sequence). V lost 2 bases, J lost 8 bases, and 4 bases stayed unmatched. This CDR3 is built from 13 residues. CDR3 protein: CAWSNRGLEPQHF. The CDR3 DNA reads as TGTGCCTGGAGTAACAGGGGGCTGGAGCCCCAGCATTTT. Variable domain in full (rest from reference TRBV30 and TRBJ1-5): SQTIHQWPATLVQPVGSPLSLECTVEGTSNPNLYWYRQAAGRGLQLLFYSVGIGQISSEVPQNLSASRPQDRQFILSSKKLLLSDSGFYLCAWSNRGLEPQHFGDGTRLSIL.

This chain links TRBV5-6 with TRBJ1-5; no firm D call. CDR1 is SGHDT, CDR2 YYEEEE, per germline. V lost 3 bases and J lost 4, with 5 bases in between. The CDR3 consists of 12 residues. This CDR3 reads CASSYRNQPQHF. The CDR3 bases are TGTGCCAGCAGCTATAGGAATCAGCCCCAGCATTTT.

There are a few counts of this clone. The V gene is TRBV7-9, the J gene TRBJ1-6; 11 bases match TRBD1. V lost 6 bases to trimming and J lost 8 bases; unmatched junction nucleotides: 6. The CDR3 is 15 amino acids. Germline CDR1 and CDR2: SEHNR and FQNEAQ (reference sequence). The CDR3 spells CASRLGTGGHSPLHF. CDR3 nucleotides: TGTGCCAGCAGGCTCGGGACAGGGGGTCATTCACCCCTCCACTTT.

J is TRBJ2-3 and V is TRBV19; a possible D gene is TRBD1 (5 bases). V was cut by 7 bases and J by 6 bases, with 11 bases left in between. This CDR3 has 12 residues. The germline V gene encodes CDR1 LNHDA and CDR2 SQIVND (reference sequence). The DNA of the CDR3 is TGTGCCAGTAATTCAGGGCCGGATACGCAGTATTTT. Protein product: CASNSGPDTQYF.

The rearrangement joins TRBV9 to TRBJ2-6, with D perhaps given as TRBD1 or TRBD2 (5 bases each). V was clipped by 4 bases and J by 4 bases, with 12 bases between them. The germline CDR1 and CDR2 sequences are SGDLS and YYNGEE. The CDR3 runs to 15 residues. CDR3 residues: CASSRIGTGANVLTF. The CDR3 DNA reads TGTGCCAGCAGCAGGATAGGGACGGGGGCCAACGTCCTGACTTTC.

The J gene is TRBJ1-2, the V gene TRBV2; D remains unclear. This CDR3 has 14 amino acids. V lost 4 bases and J 0 bases, leaving 9 bases between the germline ends. Germline CDR1 is SNHLY and CDR2 is FYNNEI. CDR3 sequence reads: CASSVWQANYGYTF. The CDR3 DNA reads as TGTGCCAGCAGTGTGTGGCAGGCTAACTATGGCTACACCTTC.

The chain combines TRBV11-2 with TRBJ2-7, with TRBD1 identical over 7 bases. Germline CDR1 SGHAT, CDR2 FQNNGV. J lost 4 bases, V lost 5 bases, and 2 bases had no gene match. The CDR3 sequence is 12 residues long. CDR3 nucleotides: TGTGCCAGCAGCAAACAGGGGTACGAGCAGTACTTC. Amino acids: CASSKQGYEQYF.

This chain joins TRBV21-1 and TRBJ2-7; the table gives TRBD2 as D, unverified against the DNA. TRBV21-1 is tagged as a pseudogene. The CDR3 spans 18 residues. The CDR3 protein is CASSKVVATSLITYEQYF. Here the CDR3 DNA reads TGTGCCAGCAGCAAAGTGGTAGCTACTAGCTTGATTACCTACGAGCAGTACTTC.